This T cell receptor beta chain was profiled in a study of blood T cell repertoires in COVID-19. Across the study: Sites across the United States, Italy and Spain contributed samples from acute and convalescent COVID-19.

TCRdb's table, derived via immunoSEQ multiplex PCR, lists solely in-frame clones and lacks some. The sample holds some 30,000 clones; 87% are singletons and the top ten take just under 2%. J was trimmed by 2 bases and V by 0 bases; bases with no gene match: 4. This CDR3 is 15 amino acids long. The germline V gene encodes CDR1 SGHAT and CDR2 FQNNGV. Sequenced: peripheral blood. The chain carries TRBV11-2 and TRBJ2-7; 7 bases align to TRBD1. This receptor was obtained from a man between 45 and 60 years old with active or convalescent COVID-19. The CDR3 DNA reads as TGTGCCAGCAGCTTAGATCAGGGGGAGACCTACGAGCAGTACTTC. It translates to CASSLDQGETYEQYF.